The entry below gives a single T cell receptor beta chain sequence along with its context. Antigen specificity is unknown. The germline V gene has CDR1 MNHEY and CDR2 SVGEGT. The CDR3 contains 14 residues. V was pared by 6 bases and J by 3 bases, with 5 bases of the junction left unmatched. This sample was included in a study of identical twins. Study conclusions and caveats: Models underestimated out-of-frame TCR alpha sharing in monozygotic twins. Abundant cord blood beta clonotypes carried fewer insertions; memory repertoires showed none.

Unique molecular identifiers were in the cDNA, with template-switch universal primer binding. TCRdb independently ran MiXCR on the 5' RACE reads; one entry per CDR3 protein. The sample shows some 900,000 distinct CDR3 sequences, around 12% of them seen only once. This sample was also put to use in a study of yellow fever vaccine responses in identical twins.

The J gene is TRBJ1-3, the V gene TRBV6-2 or TRBV6-3, with 7 positions matching TRBD1. The TCR was taken from a woman aged 18-29 years in good health. Sequences were obtained from PBMCs. CDR3 nucleotides: TGTGCCAGCAGGAACGACAGGGTTGGAAACACCATATATTTT. Translating gives CASRNDRVGNTIYF.